The clone carrying this T cell receptor (beta chain) showed up many times. What it binds is unknown. There are 15 residues in the CDR3. V shed 7 bases and J shed 0 bases, with 18 bases lying between them. Germline assignment: CDR1 SQVTM and CDR2 ANQGSEA. The data originate from a study of T cell repertoires in cytomegalovirus infection. About the study: Public signatures in TCR beta pointed to CMV infection and matching HLA type.

Whole-study results and caveats: The ex vivo response was dominated by HLA-C-restricted CMV-specific TCR beta clonotypes. Based on cumulative public TCR beta family frequency, carriers of CMV plus the relevant HLA were identified.

Each CDR3 protein is one row after TCRdb ran MiXCR on the reads. Among 200,000 to 250,000 distinct CDR3 sequences listed, 6.5% were seen once. The source material was PBMCs. The TCR comes from a human donor in good health (CMV status not recorded). Some clones in this sample may be carry-over from other donors' samples. J is TRBJ1-2 and V is TRBV29-1; tentatively, D is TRBD1 (5 bases). The CDR3 DNA reads TGCAGCGCTGATTCGGGGCTTTACTCTAACTATGGCTACACCTTC. Its protein product is CSADSGLYSNYGYTF. The complete variable domain, with remaining parts taken from reference TRBV29-1 and TRBJ1-2, reads SAVISQKPSRDICQRGTSLTIQCQVDSQVTMMFWYRQQPGQSLTLIATANQGSEATYESGFVIDKFPISRPNLTFSTLTVSNMSPEDSSIYLCSADSGLYSNYGYTFGSGTRLTVV.